This T cell receptor (beta chain) originates from a study of blood T cell repertoires in COVID-19. Study at large: From the United States, Italy and Spain came samples of acute and convalescent COVID-19.

Sequenced by immunoSEQ multiplex PCR; TCRdb stores in-frame clones only, minus some. The sample has about 270,000 clones; 88% are singletons. Germline CDR1 GTSNPN, CDR2 SVGIG (reference sequence). The J segment lost 0 bases and the V segment lost 6 bases, leaving 0 bases of the junction unmatched. The CDR3 length is 12 residues. The rearrangement links TRBV30 to TRBJ2-3, with 7 bases aligning to TRBD2. This sequence was found in a woman in her sixties or seventies in a cohort exposed to, infected with or recovered from COVID-19 (not recorded which). Sequenced input: PBMCs or T cells enriched from blood (not recorded which). The CDR3 bases are TGTGCCTGTAGCGGGAGCACAGATACGCAGTATTTT. Its protein product is CACSGSTDTQYF.